The source of this T cell receptor (beta chain) is a study of T cells in localized non-small cell lung cancer. General observations from the study: Uninvolved adjacent lung showed peak T cell clonality, exceeding tumor.

This CDR3 region has 15 residues. Trimming removed 2 bases from V and 5 bases from J; junction bases left unmatched: 5. Germline CDR1 MNHNY, CDR2 SVGAGI (reference sequence). Sequencing used immunoSEQ multiplex PCR; TCRdb keeps in-frame clones, though not all of them. The table lists over 65,000 clones, approximately 88% of them singletons. This clone was seen only once. The antigen is unknown. This sequence originates from an older female donor with stage I lung adenocarcinoma. This chain connects TRBV6-6 to TRBJ2-2; TRBD1 matches 7 bases. This specimen was peripheral blood, taken before any cancer treatment. The DNA of the CDR3 is TGTGCCAGCAGTTACCCCTCAGGGGGTACCGGGGAGCTGTTTTTT. Protein sequence: CASSYPSGGTGELFF.